These 7 T cell receptor beta chains share one sample of origin, sequenced in a study of response to subunit inactivated influenza vaccine. Each CDR3 protein is one row after TCRdb ran MiXCR on the RT-PCR reads. The sample lists around 710,000 distinct CDR3 sequences; approximately 13% were seen once. Material: PBMCs from blood, obtained roughly 2 weeks before vaccination. The receptors shown here come from a man aged 50-60 years who received an inactivated influenza vaccine.

The chain's CDR3 is CASSLARGTQYF. As DNA, the CDR3 is TGTGCCAGCAGCTTAGCGCGCGGGACCCAGTACTTC. This chain links TRBV7-7 with TRBJ2-5; no reliable D call. Looked up from germline, CDR1 is SSHAT and CDR2 is FNYEAQ (reference sequence). The CDR3 spans 12 residues. The V end was cut by 0 bases, the J end by 7 bases, with 6 bases between.

The chain uses TRBV7-9 and TRBJ2-7, with TRBD1 as a possible D gene (5 bases). Trimming took off 0 bases at V and 4 bases at J, with 10 bases between the two ends. This CDR3 is 14 amino acids long. From germline, CDR1 is SEHNR and CDR2 FQNEAQ (reference sequence). The CDR3 sequence is CASSLAMGLYEQYF. As DNA, the CDR3 is TGTGCCAGCAGCTTAGCTATGGGGCTTTACGAGCAGTACTTC.

This clonotype was counted only a few times. V and J are TRBV4-2 and TRBJ2-6; 11 bases are a match to TRBD1. Germline-derived CDR1 and CDR2 are LGHNA and YNFKEQ. The CDR3 consists of 17 residues. Trimming cost V 5 bases and J 0 bases; bases outside gene matches: 3. In DNA form, the CDR3 reads TGTGCCAGCAGCACCGGGACAGGGGGCTCTGGGGCCAACGTCCTGACTTTC. This gives the protein CASSTGTGGSGANVLTF.

J is TRBJ1-1 and V is TRBV4-1; unclear D gene. This CDR3 region has 16 residues. CDR1 and CDR2 (germline): MGHRA, YSYEKL. Trimming took off 1 base at V and 0 bases at J, with 12 bases between the two ends. The DNA of the CDR3 is TGCGCCAGCAGCCAAGGCTCAGGAGTCATGAACACTGAAGCTTTCTTT. It translates to CASSQGSGVMNTEAFF.

The table lists this clonotype with many counts. The chain uses TRBV9 and TRBJ2-1; the match to TRBD2 covers 11 bases. CDR1 and CDR2 from the germline V gene are SGDLS and YYNGEE. The CDR3 is made up of 15 amino acids. Trimming cost V 0 bases and J 10 bases; bases outside gene matches: 6. The CDR3 region is CASSVGLAGGGEQFF. As DNA, the CDR3 is TGTGCCAGCAGCGTAGGGCTAGCGGGAGGTGGGGAGCAGTTCTTC.

The chain recombines TRBV28 with TRBJ2-1, with 7 bases lining up with TRBD1. This CDR3 comprises 15 residues. Germline trimming cut 6 bases from V and 2 bases from J; bases unmatched to any gene: 7. The germline gives CDR1 MDHEN, CDR2 SYDVKM. The CDR3 sequence is CASRLTGAAYNEQFF. For the CDR3, the DNA is TGTGCCAGCAGACTTACAGGGGCCGCCTACAATGAGCAGTTCTTC.

This chain joins TRBV28 and TRBJ1-1; TRBD1 might be the D (6 bases). V was pared by 3 bases and J by 4 bases, with 18 bases between. The CDR3 contains 16 residues. CDR1 is MDHEN and CDR2 is SYDVKM in the germline V gene. CDR3 region: CASSFRSGEGGTEAFF. For the CDR3, the DNA is TGTGCCAGCAGTTTTAGGTCAGGGGAGGGGGGCACTGAAGCTTTCTTT.